The rows below give T cell receptor beta chains drawn from one sample of a study of blood T cell repertoires in COVID-19. Sequenced by immunoSEQ multiplex PCR; TCRdb stores in-frame clones only, minus some. This table holds 30,000 to 35,000 clones, 83% found once. Material for sequencing was peripheral blood. These receptors all stem from a man in his fifties or sixties with acute or convalescent COVID-19. CDR3s include the opening cysteine and the closing phenylalanine or tryptophan. The D gene is left open where the match is weak. Clone size is not always given. Where it is, it says once, few, many or a class for expanded clones.

D,size,J,length,V,CDR3,DNA
.,.,TRBJ1-1,14,TRBV15,CATSRDTIRTEAFF,TGTGCCACCAGCAGAGATACAATTCGCACTGAAGCTTTCTTT
.,.,TRBJ1-5,14,TRBV19,CASSIGGANQPQHF,TGTGCCAGTAGTATTGGAGGGGCCAATCAGCCCCAGCATTTT
TRBD1,.,TRBJ2-1,18,TRBV14,CASSQVLRTGWEYNEQFF,TGTGCCAGCAGCCAAGTTTTAAGGACAGGGTGGGAATACAATGAGCAGTTCTTC
.,.,TRBJ2-7,15,TRBV5-8,CASSLESSPESEQYF,TGTGCCAGCAGCTTGGAGTCGTCTCCGGAGAGCGAGCAGTACTTC
.,.,TRBJ2-7,14,TRBV2,CASAVMLGADEQYF,TGTGCCAGCGCCGTGATGTTGGGGGCTGACGAGCAGTACTTC
.,.,TRBJ2-1,12,TRBV20-1,CSASGLNNEQFF,TGCAGTGCTAGTGGGCTTAACAATGAGCAGTTCTTC
TRBD1,.,TRBJ1-2,14,TRBV18,CASSRDRADDGHTF,TGTGCCAGCTCACGGGACAGGGCGGATGATGGCCACACCTTC
.,once,TRBJ2-1,16,TRBV7-3,CASSLGGRNSYNEQFF,TGTGCCAGCAGCTTGGGGGGGCGAAACTCCTACAATGAGCAGTTCTTC
TRBD2,.,TRBJ2-1,15,TRBV19,CASSMSLAVYNEQFF,TGTGCCAGTAGTATGAGTCTAGCGGTCTACAATGAGCAGTTCTTC
.,once,TRBJ2-7,13,TRBV4-2,CASSSGLNYEQYF,TGTGCCAGCAGCTCCGGACTAAACTACGAGCAGTACTTC
.,.,TRBJ1-3,15,TRBV10-3,CAMSPVADSGNTIYF,TGTGCCATGAGTCCAGTGGCGGACTCTGGAAACACCATATATTTT
.,.,TRBJ1-6,15,TRBV9,CASSASWGANSPLHF,TGTGCCAGCAGCGCCAGTTGGGGCGCTAATTCACCCCTCCACTTT
TRBD2,once,TRBJ2-4,21,TRBV4-2,CASSHRPGTSGGRYAKNIQYF,TGTGCCAGCAGCCACCGTCCCGGGACTAGCGGGGGGCGATACGCCAAAAACATTCAGTACTTC
TRBD2,.,TRBJ2-1,15,TRBV7-3,CASSNLAGGLNEQFF,TGTGCCAGCAGCAATCTAGCGGGGGGGTTAAATGAGCAGTTCTTC
TRBD1,.,TRBJ2-7,14,TRBV28,CASSLRTGIHEQYF,TGTGCCAGCAGCTTGAGGACAGGGATCCACGAGCAGTACTTC
.,.,TRBJ2-7,13,TRBV12-3/TRBV12-4,CASSFGRRGEQYF,TGTGCCAGCAGTTTTGGGCGCCGGGGCGAGCAGTACTTC
TRBD1,.,TRBJ1-1,13,TRBV28,CASSSGQGTEAFF,TGTGCCAGCAGTTCTGGACAGGGTACTGAAGCTTTCTTT
.,.,TRBJ1-2,14,TRBV5-1,CASSMGLANYGYTF,TGCGCCAGCAGCATGGGACTGGCGAACTATGGCTACACCTTC
.,few,TRBJ2-7,15,TRBV25-1,CASSDPTEGAGEQYF,TGTGCCAGCAGTGACCCAACGGAGGGGGCGGGCGAGCAGTACTTC
TRBD1,.,TRBJ1-2,16,TRBV6-7,CASSYSVGTGLVGYTF,TGTGCCAGCAGTTACTCGGTAGGGACAGGGTTGGTTGGCTACACCTTC
TRBD1,.,TRBJ2-1,15,TRBV9,CASSVGDRVGNEQFF,TGTGCCAGCAGCGTAGGGGACAGGGTGGGTAATGAGCAGTTCTTC
TRBD1,.,TRBJ1-5,16,TRBV28,CASSRGTSTGNQPQHF,TGTGCCAGCAGTAGAGGGACGTCGACAGGGAATCAGCCCCAGCATTTT
.,.,TRBJ2-4,15,TRBV5-6,CASSLGWGPPTFQYF,TGTGCCAGCAGCTTGGGGTGGGGGCCCCCAACATTTCAGTACTTC
.,.,TRBJ1-1,19,TRBV5-1,CPPRPAGGAGGPQNTEAFF,TGCCCCCCCCGCCCGGCGGGGGGGGCCGGGGGGCCCCAGAACACTGAAGCTTTCTTT
.,.,TRBJ1-1,14,TRBV3-1/TRBV3-2,CASSLKGADTEAFF,TGTGCCAGCAGCCTAAAGGGAGCGGACACTGAAGCTTTCTTT
TRBD2,.,TRBJ2-7,19,TRBV9,CASSVSPETSGKYSYEQYF,TGTGCCAGCAGCGTGTCACCCGAGACTAGCGGGAAATACTCCTACGAGCAGTACTTC
TRBD2,.,TRBJ2-1,18,TRBV10-3,CAISIGTSGTSSYNEQFF,TGTGCCATCAGCATCGGGACTAGCGGGACGAGCTCCTACAATGAGCAGTTCTTC
TRBD2,.,TRBJ2-5,14,TRBV9,CASSVRREGETQYF,TGTGCCAGCAGCGTAAGGCGGGAGGGAGAGACCCAGTACTTC
.,.,TRBJ1-1,15,TRBV12-5,CASGLVGSGDTEAFF,TGTGCTAGTGGCCTGGTAGGGTCAGGGGACACTGAAGCTTTCTTT
TRBD2,.,TRBJ2-5,15,TRBV6-5,CASTQTSGRTETQYF,TGTGCCAGCACCCAAACTAGCGGGAGGACAGAGACCCAGTACTTC
.,.,TRBJ2-7,16,TRBV3-1/TRBV3-2,CASSQDLNSISYEQYF,TGTGCCAGCAGCCAAGATTTGAACTCCATTTCCTACGAGCAGTACTTC
.,.,TRBJ2-1,11,TRBV19,CASSISNEQFF,TGTGCCAGTAGTATCTCGAATGAGCAGTTCTTC
.,.,TRBJ1-2,14,TRBV7-9,CASSFERALYGYTF,TGTGCCAGCAGCTTTGAGAGGGCACTTTATGGCTACACCTTC
.,.,TRBJ2-7,12,TRBV10-2,CASSHSPYEQYF,TGCGCCAGCAGTCACAGCCCCTACGAGCAGTACTTC
.,.,TRBJ2-1,14,TRBV27,CASSSLAAYNEQFF,TGTGCCAGCAGTTCCCTAGCAGCCTACAATGAGCAGTTCTTC
TRBD2,.,TRBJ2-5,15,TRBV5-1,CASSWTSGSSKTQYF,TGCGCCAGCAGCTGGACTAGCGGGAGTTCGAAGACCCAGTACTTC
.,.,TRBJ2-3,14,TRBV18,CASSSRASTDTQYF,TGTGCCAGCTCCTCGAGGGCTAGCACAGATACGCAGTATTTT
TRBD2,.,TRBJ2-6,15,TRBV11-3,CASSPGGLGANVLTF,TGTGCCAGCAGCCCGGGGGGTCTCGGGGCCAACGTCCTGACTTTC
TRBD1,few,TRBJ1-4,16,TRBV27,CASSLSRDRGRGKLFF,TGTGCCAGCAGTTTATCCCGCGACAGGGGTAGGGGAAAACTGTTTTTT
.,.,TRBJ2-1,13,TRBV5-4,CASSLSGSGEQFF,TGTGCCAGCAGCTTGAGCGGGTCGGGTGAGCAGTTCTTC
TRBD2,.,TRBJ2-2,16,TRBV7-3,CASSLRAGGNTGELFF,TGTGCCAGCAGCTTACGTGCGGGAGGAAACACCGGGGAGCTGTTTTTT
TRBD2,.,TRBJ2-3,15,TRBV3-1/TRBV3-2,CASSRDGGSTDTQYF,TGTGCCAGCAGCCGGGACGGGGGGTCCACAGATACGCAGTATTTT